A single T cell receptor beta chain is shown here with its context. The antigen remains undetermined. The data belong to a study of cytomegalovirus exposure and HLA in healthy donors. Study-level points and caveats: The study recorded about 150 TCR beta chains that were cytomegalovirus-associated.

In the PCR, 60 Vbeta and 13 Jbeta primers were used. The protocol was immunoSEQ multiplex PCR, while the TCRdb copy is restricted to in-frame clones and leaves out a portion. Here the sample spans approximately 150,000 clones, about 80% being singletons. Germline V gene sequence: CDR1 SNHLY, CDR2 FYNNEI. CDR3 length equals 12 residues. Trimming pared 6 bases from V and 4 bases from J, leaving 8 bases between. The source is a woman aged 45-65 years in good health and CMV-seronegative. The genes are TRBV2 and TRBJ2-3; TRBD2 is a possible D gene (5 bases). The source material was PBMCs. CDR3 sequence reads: CASRLGADTQYF. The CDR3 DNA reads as TGTGCCAGCAGATTGGGAGCAGATACGCAGTATTTT.